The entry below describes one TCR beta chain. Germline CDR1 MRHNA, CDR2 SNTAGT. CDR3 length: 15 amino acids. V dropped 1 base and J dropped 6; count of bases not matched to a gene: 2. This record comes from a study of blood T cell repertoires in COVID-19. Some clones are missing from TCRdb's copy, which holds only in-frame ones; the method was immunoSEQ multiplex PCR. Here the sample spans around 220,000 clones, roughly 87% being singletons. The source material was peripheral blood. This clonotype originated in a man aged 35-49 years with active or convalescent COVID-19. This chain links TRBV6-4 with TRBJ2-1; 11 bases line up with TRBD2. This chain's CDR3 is CASSDFSGGANEQFF. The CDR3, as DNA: TGTGCCAGCAGTGACTTTAGCGGGGGGGCCAATGAGCAGTTCTTC.